The present T cell receptor beta chain was sequenced within a study of blood T cell repertoires in COVID-19 (dated by TCRdb to 2018 to 2021). Describing the broader study: The collaborator samples originated in the United States, Italy and Spain and spanned the acute and convalescent phases of COVID-19. The material from the prospective study consisted of cDNA or gDNA derived from T cells, B-cell-depleted T cells, or PBMCs. The dataset comprised deeply sampled blood TCRbeta repertoires from subjects exposed to, actively infected with, or recovered from COVID-19. The repertoires were released in a freely available public database meant as a resource for research on the immune response to SARS-CoV-2. Samples came from the ongoing ImmuneRACE study (first 160 participants) plus 1,254 subjects from 6 global collaborators. The sample metadata nearly always contained a de-identified subject ID, COVID-19 status, age in years and sex. Where available, HLA class I and class II types were obtained from metadata supplied by the sample provider rather than from assay-based typing.

In the prospective study, participants were about 18 to 95 years old, resided in 24 geographic areas of the United States, and were enrolled through a virtual design. Cohort assignment in the prospective study relied on participant-reported clinical history from a screening survey and a study questionnaire. In the prospective study, mobile phlebotomists collected whole blood, serum and a nasopharyngeal or oropharyngeal swab from each participant. Additional blood draws and questionnaires over an approximately two-month period could optionally be provided by prospective study participants. Before DNA extraction, blood samples from the prospective study were shipped at room temperature or frozen. A word on this clone: It has no known antigen specificity. Base qualities are not at hand, and no much larger clone is one base apart.

TCRbeta CDR3 regions were amplified from genomic DNA by means of the immunoSEQ Assay, a bias-controlled multiplex PCR. As for how the authors treated the data: Nucleated cell counts per sample were estimated from amplification of reference gene primers within the assay. Sequence reads were collapsed and filtered to measure the absolute abundance of every unique TCRbeta CDR3 rearrangement. For each sample, productive Simpson clonality was calculated as the square root of Simpson's diversity index over productive rearrangements. The immuneACCESS repertoire file appears here via TCRdb, limited to in-frame rearrangements. These files lack a portion of the clones; in checked studies, under half of the deficit traces to unresolved V genes, and the cause of the others is not known. The V and J calls and clone size are taken from that table; D and trimming were inferred from the DNA. This sample holds 200,000 to 300,000 clones; roughly 85% were observed only once. Approximately 9.6% of the sample is held by the ten biggest clonotypes.

Deletion took 6 bases off V and 6 bases off J, with a span of 11 bases between the germline ends. Its CDR3 holds 12 amino acids, cysteine through phenylalanine. The entry retains the CDR3 DNA only, 36 bases that are in frame from base 1. Per the germline V gene (reference sequence), SEHNR is the CDR1 and FQNEAQ is the CDR2. The full study reports these points: The amount of clinical and demographic metadata varied by source and participant and was provided uncurated.

The clonotype was recovered from a woman aged 45-65 years with acute COVID-19. The rearranged chain carries TRBV7-9 and TRBJ1-1; D gene: possibly TRBD1, on 5 matching bases. The sequencing input was PBMCs or T cells enriched from blood (not recorded which). The CDR3 is CASSLDSAEAFF. In nucleotides, the sequence is TGTGCCAGCAGTCTCGACAGCGCTGAAGCTTTCTTT.